This TCR beta chain originates from a study of shared clonotypes between healthy human individuals (dated by TCRdb to 2019 to 2021). A note on the overall study: The cohort included three men and a couple of women between 18 and 49 years of age. Per donor, three plates each were used for CD4 naive and CD4 memory, two for CD8 naive, and one for CD8 memory. To estimate repertoire size and how much clonotype sharing occurs between individuals, the study deeply sequenced the blood TCR repertoires of 4 to 6 healthy adults. To increase sequencing depth and limit assay-specific biases, TCR repertoire library preparation and sequencing were carried out by different laboratories using diverse techniques. Each donor's leukapheresis produced roughly between roughly 0.94 and 9.5 billion PBMCs. Overall study results and their limits: Sampling was restricted to blood, and TCR repertoires in tissue are likely to differ from TCR repertoires in blood. Even with the large sequencing depth, rarefaction of the sorted-subset datasets indicated that sequencing was incomplete. Across a few donors, approximately 5% of naive CD4, over 3% of naive CD8, 2% to 2.5% of memory CD4, and 0.3% to 0.45% of memory CD8 clonotypes were shared. Because the study included only a small number of donors, the genetic and exposure-history diversity represented was limited. Naive subsets generally had larger estimated clonotype richness than memory subsets. Clonotypes shared by all four sorted-subset donors showed higher generation probabilities than non-shared clonotypes. Based on pairwise subsampling, the degree of clonotype sharing among donors was expected to be affected by sequencing depth.

This clone is a singleton in its sample. Its antigen specificity is not known. Base-call qualities are not available, and no considerably larger clone is one nucleotide away. Donors were healthy HIV-negative adults with no recently reported acute infections or vaccinations. Only Caucasian adults living in Nashville, Tennessee, USA were represented among the donors. Magnetic negative selection was used to enrich CD4+ T cells, after which naive cells were positively selected on CD45RA and the negative fraction became the memory subset. Blood was collected by leukapheresis, and PBMCs were isolated by Ficoll-Histopaque density gradient centrifugation and then cryopreserved in liquid nitrogen vapor phase. Analytical flow cytometry was used to check the purity and quantity of each magnetically sorted T cell population. From each sorted fraction, genomic DNA was isolated and quantified by UV absorbance on a Nanodrop 2000c.

The trim is 7 bases for V and 0 bases for J, with a gap of 6 bases between the germline ends. The CDR3 goes from the cysteine to the phenylalanine over 13 residues. CDR3 DNA is the only sequence kept; it has 39 bases, read in frame from the first base. For CDR1 and CDR2, the germline V gene lists MNHNS and SASEGT. Using the deep immunoSEQ assay, TCR CDR3 regions were amplified from genomic DNA by multiplex PCR. Genomic DNA extracted from each cell subset was distributed evenly over all wells of several immunoSEQ 96-well plates, and each plate served as one replicate. For sorted subsets, around 0.2 ug genomic DNA, equal to tens of thousands of T cell genomes, was loaded into each replicate PCR. The purified libraries were quantified using a Qubit 3.0 fluorometer, sized with a Bioanalyzer 2100, and then quantified again using the KAPA Library Quantification kit. A separate single-read 150-cycle Illumina NextSeq 550 flow cell was used to sequence each immunoSEQ 96-well plate. Per the authors' processing: Because the immunoSEQ output included only junctional sequences and no quality scores, the filtering could not be the same as the filtering used for full-length reads. Sequences were annotated with PyIR, a Python wrapper for IgBLAST v1.9, using IMGT germline references to assign V/J genes and CDR3. Any read was removed if the V/J assignment was weak (E-value above 1e-6), the CDR3 was missing, or the read contained stop codons, out-of-frame junctions, or ambiguous translated residues. A V3J clonotype was defined by an identical inferred V gene, J gene, and CDR3 amino acid sequence. Percentage overlap between repertoires was computed as shared unique clonotypes divided by the size of the smaller repertoire. Repertoire richness was assessed with RTK rarefaction, the Chao1 estimator, and Recon v2.1 estimates of unobserved clonotypes. OLGA was used to compute generation probabilities for all TCRbeta clonotypes that the gDNA method yielded from four donors. TCRdb carries this immuneACCESS record with in-frame sequences only. Its versions omit some clonotypes, under half of them owing to an unresolved V gene in the studies checked, with the rest unexplained. V and J calls plus clone size are reproduced from that table; the DNA served to infer D and trimming. The table for this sample lists 2 million to 2.5 million clones; almost 96% of them were counted only once. Of the sample, about 0.13% falls within the top ten clones.

The sample comprised naive CD4+ T cells sorted from blood. The cell subset or site label of this sample denotes: CD45RA+ positively selected. The chain employs TRBV6-1 and TRBJ2-2, with the D gene call left open. This sequence originates from a man between 18 and 35 years old in good health. The CDR3 reads CASTWTNTGELFF. The sequenced DNA: TGTGCCAGCACTTGGACGAACACCGGGGAGCTGTTTTTT.